This record concerns one T cell receptor (beta chain) sequence. Its antigen is not identified. The sample comes from a study of CD8+CD57+ T cells in acquired aplastic anemia. Across the whole study: Some 10 million reads, on average, were obtained for CD4+ cells from healthy donors. Study-wide points: The study found no significant CD8+ Simpson's diversity difference between patients and controls. Patients and controls shared under 30 CD8+ CDR3 sequences, highly expressed in patients.

The TCR beta profiling, which covered VDJ combination and CDR3 sequence, was carried out using genomic DNA as the template. TCRdb analysed the reads with MiXCR anew, one entry per CDR3 protein. The sample comprises 190,000 or so distinct CDR3 sequences, over 55% of which are singletons, and 25% to 30% rests with the top ten. Germline V CDR1 and CDR2: LNHDA, SQIVND (reference sequence). J was trimmed by 4 bases and V by 7 bases; bases with no gene match: 3. The CDR3 is 12 amino acids. The sequenced material came from sorted CD4+, CD8+, or CD8+CD57+ T cells (not recorded which) from PBMCs. This receptor was identified in a human donor in good health. The chain recombines TRBV19 with TRBJ1-2; TRBD1 matches 7 bases. The CDR3 nucleotides read TGTGCCAGTACCGACAGGGTCTATGGCTACACCTTC. Encoded protein: CASTDRVYGYTF. Complete variable domain (other parts from reference TRBV19 and TRBJ1-2): DGGITQSPKYLFRKEGQNVTLSCEQNLNHDAMYWYRQDPGQGLRLIYYSQIVNDFQKGDIAEGYSVSREKKESFPLTVTSAQKNPTAFYLCASTDRVYGYTFGSGTRLTVV.